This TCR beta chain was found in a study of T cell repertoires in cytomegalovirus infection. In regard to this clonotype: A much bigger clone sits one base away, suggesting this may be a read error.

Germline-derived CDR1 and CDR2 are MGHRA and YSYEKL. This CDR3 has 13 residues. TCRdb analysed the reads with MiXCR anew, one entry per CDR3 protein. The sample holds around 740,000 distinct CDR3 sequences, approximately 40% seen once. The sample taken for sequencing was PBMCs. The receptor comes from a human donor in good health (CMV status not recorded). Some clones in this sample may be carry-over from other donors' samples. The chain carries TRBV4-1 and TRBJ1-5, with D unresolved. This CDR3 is CASTLGLGQPPHF. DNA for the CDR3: TGCGCCAGCACGCTCGGCTTAGGTCAGCCCCCGCATTTT.